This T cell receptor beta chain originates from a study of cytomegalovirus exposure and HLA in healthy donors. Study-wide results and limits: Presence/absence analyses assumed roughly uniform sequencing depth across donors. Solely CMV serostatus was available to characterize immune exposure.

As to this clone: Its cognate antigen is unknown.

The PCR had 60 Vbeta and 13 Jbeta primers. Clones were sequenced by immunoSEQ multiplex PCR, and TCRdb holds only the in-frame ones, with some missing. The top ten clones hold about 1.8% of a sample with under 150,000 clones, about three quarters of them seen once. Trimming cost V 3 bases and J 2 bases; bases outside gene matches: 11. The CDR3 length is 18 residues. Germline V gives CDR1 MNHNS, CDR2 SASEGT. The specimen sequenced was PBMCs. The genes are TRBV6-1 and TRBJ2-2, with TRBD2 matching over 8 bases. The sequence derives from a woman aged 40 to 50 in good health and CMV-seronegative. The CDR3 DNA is TGTGCCAGCAGTGAGACGGGGCTAGCGGGTGTCAACACCGGGGAGCTGTTTTTT. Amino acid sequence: CASSETGLAGVNTGELFF.